This T cell receptor beta chain is drawn from a study of glioma-infiltrating T cells. For the study at large: Target coverage was roughly 4- to 10-fold for roughly one million blood T cells. Broader study findings: Above-expected tissue-blood divergence occurred in all gliomas, most in low-grade ones.

Many counts were recorded for this clonotype. The antigen is unknown. Amplification of TCR alpha and beta CDR3 regions from RNA used iRepertoire nested multiplex PCR. TCRdb re-derived calls from the multiplex PCR reads in MiXCR, one entry per CDR3 protein. The table lists roughly 350,000 distinct CDR3 sequences, roughly two fifths of them singletons, with around 12% in the top ten. Germline V gene lookup returns CDR1 MNHNS and CDR2 SASEGT. The CDR3 extends over 13 amino acids. V lost 7 bases to trimming and J lost 5 bases, with 14 bases between them. Sequencing was done on a sample of glioma tissue, nonneoplastic brain tissue, or PBMCs (not recorded which). This TCR came from a human donor with low-grade glioma or glioblastoma, undergoing nonglioma brain surgery, or in good health (not recorded which). V is TRBV6-1 and J is TRBJ1-1, with D unclear. CDR3 loop: CASTLDHGTEAFF. The CDR3 DNA sequence: TGTGCCAGCACCCTAGACCATGGAACTGAAGCTTTCTTT.